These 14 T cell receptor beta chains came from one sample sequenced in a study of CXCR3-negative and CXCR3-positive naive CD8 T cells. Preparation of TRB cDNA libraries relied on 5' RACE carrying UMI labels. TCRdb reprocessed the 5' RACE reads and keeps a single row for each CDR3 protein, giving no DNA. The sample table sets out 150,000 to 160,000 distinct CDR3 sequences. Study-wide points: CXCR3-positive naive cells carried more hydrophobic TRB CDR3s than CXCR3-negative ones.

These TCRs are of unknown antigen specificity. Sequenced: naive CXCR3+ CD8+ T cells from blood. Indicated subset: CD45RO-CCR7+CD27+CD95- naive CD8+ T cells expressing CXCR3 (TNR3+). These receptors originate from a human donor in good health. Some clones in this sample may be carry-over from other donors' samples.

The CDR3 loop is CASSQDSSGASYEQYF. The gene calls are TRBV14 and TRBJ2-7; TCRdb outputs TRBD2, but without DNA this stays unchecked. This CDR3 has 16 amino acids. Germline values: CDR1 SGHDN, CDR2 FVKESK.

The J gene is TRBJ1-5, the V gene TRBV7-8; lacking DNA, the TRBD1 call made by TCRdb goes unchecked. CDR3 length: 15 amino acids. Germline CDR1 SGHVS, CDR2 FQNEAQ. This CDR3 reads CASSWFRGAGQPQHF.

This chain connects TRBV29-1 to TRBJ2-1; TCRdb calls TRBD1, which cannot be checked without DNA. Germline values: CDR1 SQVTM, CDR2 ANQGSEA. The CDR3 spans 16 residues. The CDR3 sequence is CSVDPLVTGLSNEQFF.

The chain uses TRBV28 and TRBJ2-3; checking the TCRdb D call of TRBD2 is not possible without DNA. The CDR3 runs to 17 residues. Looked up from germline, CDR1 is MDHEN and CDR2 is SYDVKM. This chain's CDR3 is CASSSGLAGAFTDTQYF.

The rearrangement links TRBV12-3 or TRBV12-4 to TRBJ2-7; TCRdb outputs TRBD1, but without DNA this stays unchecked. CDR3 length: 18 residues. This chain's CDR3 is CASSPIAGTGDFPYEQYF.

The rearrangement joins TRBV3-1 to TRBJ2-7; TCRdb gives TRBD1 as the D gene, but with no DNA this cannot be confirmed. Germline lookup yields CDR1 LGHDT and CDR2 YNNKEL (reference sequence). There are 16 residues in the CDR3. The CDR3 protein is CASSQDRTDGFYEQYF.

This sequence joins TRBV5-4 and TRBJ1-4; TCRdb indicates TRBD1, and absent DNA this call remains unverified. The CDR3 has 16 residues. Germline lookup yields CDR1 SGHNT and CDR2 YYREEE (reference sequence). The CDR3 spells CASSSTGGTTNEKLFF.

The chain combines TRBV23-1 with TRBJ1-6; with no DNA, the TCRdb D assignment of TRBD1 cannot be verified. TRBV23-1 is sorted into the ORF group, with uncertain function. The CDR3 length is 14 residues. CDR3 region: CATPWGQGDSPLHF.

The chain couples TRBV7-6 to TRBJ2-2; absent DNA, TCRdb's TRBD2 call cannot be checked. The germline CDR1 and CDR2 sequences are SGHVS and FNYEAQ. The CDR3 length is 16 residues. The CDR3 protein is CASSYLAGENTGELFF.

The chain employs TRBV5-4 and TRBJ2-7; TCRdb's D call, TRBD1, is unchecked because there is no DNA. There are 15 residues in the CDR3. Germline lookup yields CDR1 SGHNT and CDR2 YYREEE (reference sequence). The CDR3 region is CASSWVVGTDTEQYF.

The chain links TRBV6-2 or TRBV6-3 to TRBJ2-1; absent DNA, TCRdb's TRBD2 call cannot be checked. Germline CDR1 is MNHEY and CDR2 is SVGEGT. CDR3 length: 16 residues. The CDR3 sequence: CASSQLAGGLYNEQFF.

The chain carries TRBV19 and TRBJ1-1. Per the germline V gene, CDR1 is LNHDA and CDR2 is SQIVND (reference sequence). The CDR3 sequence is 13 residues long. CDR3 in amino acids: CASGVKPNTEAFF.

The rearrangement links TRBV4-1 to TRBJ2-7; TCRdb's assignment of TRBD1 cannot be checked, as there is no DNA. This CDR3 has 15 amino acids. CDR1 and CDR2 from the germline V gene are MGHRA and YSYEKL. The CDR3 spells CASSQDPGGSYEQYF.

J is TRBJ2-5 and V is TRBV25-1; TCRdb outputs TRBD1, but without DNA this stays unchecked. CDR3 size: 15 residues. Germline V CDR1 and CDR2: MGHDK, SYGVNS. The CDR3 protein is CASSEFGQGEETQYF.